This TCR beta chain was found in a study of CXCR3-negative and CXCR3-positive naive CD8 T cells. Study-level results: Researchers report CXCR3 expression partially decreased after cryopreservation, with fresh PBMCs used in most assays. CXCR3-positive naive cells carried more hydrophobic TRB CDR3s than CXCR3-negative ones.

The CDR3 is made up of 14 amino acids. CDR1 is KGHSH, CDR2 LQKENI, per germline. The authors made the TRB cDNA libraries by 5' RACE using UMI labels. TCRdb reprocessed the 5' RACE reads, keeping one entry per CDR3 protein, no DNA. This sample's table reports 55,000 to 70,000 distinct CDR3 sequences. With respect to this clonotype: The antigen is not known.

By phenotype, naive CD8+ T cells were CD45RO-CCR7+CD27+CD95-. Source material: naive CXCR3+ CD8+ T cells from blood. Subset denoted: CD45RO-CCR7+CD27+CD95- naive CD8+ T cells expressing CXCR3 (TNR3+). The V call is TRBV18, the J call TRBJ1-2; TCRdb gives TRBD1 as the D gene, but with no DNA this cannot be confirmed. The clonotype comes from a human donor in good health. Some clones in this sample may be carry-over from other donors' samples. CDR3 in amino acids: CASSPSGEGYGYTF.